The present entry profiles one TCR beta chain with its context. Its target antigen remains unknown. Base qualities are not recorded, but no much larger clone differs from it by a single base. TCRbeta CDR3 regions were amplified from genomic DNA by means of the immunoSEQ Assay, a bias-controlled multiplex PCR. The study's own analysis went as follows. The number of nucleated cells in each sample was estimated from the amplification of reference gene primers within the assay. To quantify the absolute abundance of each unique TCRbeta CDR3 rearrangement, sequence reads were collapsed and filtered. Productive Simpson clonality was computed per sample as the square root of Simpson's diversity index over productive rearrangements. Here the immuneACCESS table is served through TCRdb, limited to in-frame sequences with V and J called. Missing clones are a known gap in these copies; in checked studies unresolved V genes cover under half, and the rest lacks a known reason. Clone size and V and J calls were adopted from that table, with D and trimming inferred from the DNA. The sample yields roughly 240,000 clones; over 65% were counted once. The ten biggest clones cover over 4.5% of the sample.

V loses 4 bases of germline sequence and J loses 8 bases, and the interval between the two ends is 13 bases. Inclusive of the bounding cysteine and phenylalanine, the CDR3 is 14 residues long. Solely the CDR3 DNA is kept, with 42 bases framed from the first base. CDR1 and CDR2 (SGHNT, YYREEE) derive from the germline V gene (reference sequence). A second Seattle source provided samples from volunteer blood donors who had recovered from COVID-19. Each collaborating institution followed its own protocols to collect whole blood in K2EDTA tubes. For TCRbeta analysis, collaborator samples were shipped as frozen whole blood, as isolated PBMCs, or as DNA extracted from either sample type. These data originate in a study of blood T cell repertoires in COVID-19 (dated by TCRdb to the early 2020s). Looking at the study overall: Samples covering the acute and convalescent phases of COVID-19 were provided by collaborators in the United States, Italy and Spain. Subjects who had been exposed to COVID-19, were actively infected with it, or had recovered from it provided the deeply sampled blood TCRbeta repertoires that made up the dataset. Where available, HLA class I and class II types were obtained from metadata supplied by the sample provider rather than from assay-based typing. The repertoires were released in a freely available public database meant as a resource for research on the immune response to SARS-CoV-2. The material from the prospective study consisted of cDNA or gDNA derived from T cells, B-cell-depleted T cells, or PBMCs. The sample metadata nearly always contained a de-identified subject ID, COVID-19 status, age in years and sex. Samples were obtained from the ongoing ImmuneRACE study (first 160 participants) and from about 1,300 subjects provided by 6 global collaborators.

What the work shows at the level of the full study, not this receptor alone: The quantity of clinical and demographic metadata differed by source and by participant and was supplied without curation.

Material: peripheral blood. This receptor was obtained from a man aged 60 to 75 who had recovered from COVID-19. The rearrangement joined TRBV5-4 to TRBJ1-6, with the identity of the D gene unclear. The CDR3 is CASSLGGKDSPLHF. The DNA is as follows: TGTGCCAGCAGCCTGGGAGGGAAGGATTCACCCCTCCACTTT.